This TCR beta chain was captured by sequencing in a study of T cell responses to AZD1222 COVID-19 vaccine. Study-level background: Timing groups of about 4 and about 12 weeks for second doses were pooled.

Assay used: immunoSEQ multiplex PCR; TCRdb lists only in-frame clones, some missing. This sample carries around 140,000 clones, 93% of them seen once, and the ten largest clones take around 5%. Trimming removed 4 bases at V and 8 bases at J, with 9 bases between. From germline, CDR1 is WSHSY and CDR2 SAAADI. This CDR3 comprises 12 residues. As regards this clone: What it binds is unknown.

The study, taken as a whole, reports: Receipt of two AZD1222 doses was followed by a rise in Spike-specific TCR breadth and depth.

Sample: peripheral blood, taken on day 0 of AZD1222 vaccination. The chain is built from TRBV10-2 and TRBJ2-1; D possibly corresponds to TRBD2 (6 bases). The sequence was collected from an adult in good health. Written as DNA, the CDR3 is TGCGCCAGCAGTGCGACTAGTGATGAGCAGTTCTTC. Translating it yields CASSATSDEQFF.